The 22 T cell receptor beta chains reported below all come from one sample, sequenced in a study of beta chain features in type 1 diabetes (dated 2018 in TCRdb). To prepare the library, the immunoSEQ multiplex PCR assay was applied. The High Capacity cDNA Reverse Transcription Kit was used to reverse transcribe all of the isolated RNA, meaning that expressed TCRB transcripts were what got sequenced. Not all clones reach the TCRdb copy of this immuneACCESS table, which keeps in-frame sequences only. Checked studies attribute under half of the gap to unresolved V genes and leave the rest unexplained. Present in this sample are a few hundred thousand clones, around 14% of which were seen just once. The top ten clones comprise approximately 0.035% of the sample. Sequencing input: naive CD4+ T cells from blood. According to the study, the label for this sample's cell subset or site signals: true naive CD4+ T cells. These receptors were collected from a man aged 30 to 45 in good health.

This clone was counted ten times or more. The chain recombines TRBV6-6 with TRBJ2-7; 9 bases are shared with TRBD2. V was pared by 5 bases and J by 6 bases, with 5 bases of the junction left unmatched. Germline assignment: CDR1 MNHNY and CDR2 SVGAGI (reference sequence). The CDR3 is made up of 13 amino acids. CDR3 sequence: CASSGSGSSEQYV. In nucleotides, the CDR3 is TGTGCCAGCAGTGGTAGCGGGAGCAGCGAGCAGTACGTC.

This clone was detected a few times. The genes are TRBV7-6 and TRBJ2-3, with 7 bases lining up with TRBD1. V was clipped by 5 bases and J by 1 base; unmatched bases: 0. The CDR3 length is 13 residues. Germline-derived CDR1 and CDR2 are SGHVS and FNYEAQ. The CDR3 DNA is TGTGCCAGCAGCACAGGGGGCACAGATACGCAGTATTTT. This encodes CASSTGGTDTQYF.

In this sample, this clone turned up a few times. The V gene is TRBV19, the J gene TRBJ2-5; 8 bases map to TRBD1. V dropped 3 bases and J dropped 2; count of bases not matched to a gene: 2. Looked up from germline, CDR1 is LNHDA and CDR2 is SQIVND (reference sequence). The CDR3 loop spans 14 amino acids. The CDR3 bases are TGTGCCAGTAGTATTGGACAGGGACAAGAGACCCAGTACTTC. It specifies CASSIGQGQETQYF. Variable domain in full (rest from reference TRBV19 and TRBJ2-5): DGGITQSPKYLFRKEGQNVTLSCEQNLNHDAMYWYRQDPGQGLRLIYYSQIVNDFQKGDIAEGYSVSREKKESFPLTVTSAQKNPTAFYLCASSIGQGQETQYFGPGTRLLVL.

The V call is TRBV27, the J call TRBJ1-3; D gene unclear. The V gene's germline CDR1 is MNHEY and CDR2 SMNVEV (reference sequence). Trimming took 5 bases from V and 4 from J, leaving 12 bases between them. CDR3 size: 14 residues. CDR3 amino acids: CASSPGPNGNTIYF. The CDR3 DNA reads TGTGCCAGCAGTCCCGGCCCTAACGGAAACACCATATATTTT.

This chain links TRBV9 with TRBJ2-5; 9 nucleotides agree with TRBD1. The germline V gene encodes CDR1 SGDLS and CDR2 YYNGEE. This CDR3 region has 14 residues. Trimming removed 0 bases from V and 6 bases from J; junction bases left unmatched: 3. The CDR3 loop is CASSVGGQGKTQYF. DNA of the CDR3: TGTGCCAGCAGCGTAGGGGGACAGGGAAAGACCCAGTACTTC.

This chain uses TRBV7-9 with TRBJ2-1, with D uncertain. Between the trimmed V and J ends, which lost 3 bases and 10 bases, there was a span of 7 bases. In germline, CDR1 is SEHNR, CDR2 FQNEAQ (reference sequence). The CDR3 spans 11 residues. CDR3 loop: CASSFKEEQFF. The CDR3 region has the DNA TGTGCCAGCAGCTTCAAGGAAGAGCAGTTCTTC.

This sequence joins TRBV29-1 and TRBJ2-7; 7 bases fit TRBD1. The germline CDR1 and CDR2 sequences are SQVTM and ANQGSEA. The CDR3 covers 9 residues. The CDR3, as DNA: TGCAGCGCACGGGACAGACCTATTGTC. The encoded protein is CSARDRPIV.

The sample holds a few counts of this clone. The DNA for the CDR3 is TGTGCCAGTAGTGAACGTCGGAACACTGAAGCTTTCTTT. Its translation is CASSERRNTEAFF. The chain combines TRBV19 with TRBJ1-1, with D uncertain. Deletions cut 5 bases from V and 1 base from J, with 8 bases between. Germline values: CDR1 LNHDA, CDR2 SQIVND (reference sequence). The CDR3 is 13 residues long. The complete variable domain, with remaining parts taken from reference TRBV19 and TRBJ1-1, reads DGGITQSPKYLFRKEGQNVTLSCEQNLNHDAMYWYRQDPGQGLRLIYYSQIVNDFQKGDIAEGYSVSREKKESFPLTVTSAQKNPTAFYLCASSERRNTEAFFGQGTRLTVV.

The J gene is TRBJ2-3, the V gene TRBV6-4; D not certain. Germline V lookup: CDR1 MRHNA, CDR2 SNTAGT. The V gene lost 5 bases and the J gene lost 1 base, with 13 bases spanning the gap. CDR3 length: 15 amino acids. The CDR3 loop is CASSHDLTGTDTQYF. CDR3 sequence (DNA): TGTGCCAGCAGTCACGATCTTACAGGCACAGATACGCAGTATTTT.

The chain joins TRBV29-1 to TRBJ2-1; D gene uncertain. CDR1 SQVTM and CDR2 ANQGSEA come from the germline V gene. V was trimmed by 4 bases and J by 6 bases, leaving 10 bases between them. The CDR3 loop spans 12 amino acids. CDR3 coding DNA: TGCAGCGTTGGCCCCGGTGCCAATGAGCAGTTCTTC. It is translated as CSVGPGANEQFF.

This clone showed up just a few times. The chain links TRBV9 to TRBJ2-1; TRBD2 agrees at 13 bases. J lost 7 bases, V lost 4 bases, and 8 bases had no gene match. The CDR3 extends over 16 amino acids. Germline lookup yields CDR1 SGDLS and CDR2 YYNGEE. The CDR3 sequence: CASSPRLAGGGNEQFF. The CDR3 DNA reads as TGTGCCAGCAGCCCGCGACTAGCGGGAGGTGGTAATGAGCAGTTCTTC. The variable domain in full, completed from reference TRBV9 and TRBJ2-1, reads DSGVTQTPKHLITATGQRVTLRCSPRSGDLSVYWYQQSLDQGLQFLIQYYNGEERAKGNILERFSAQQFPDLHSELNLSSLELGDSALYFCASSPRLAGGGNEQFFGPGTRLTVL.

This clone has only a few counts. The V gene is TRBV7-9, the J gene TRBJ2-7; the match to TRBD1 covers 7 bases. The CDR3 is 13 amino acids. V dropped 4 bases and J dropped 5; count of bases not matched to a gene: 5. CDR1 is SEHNR, CDR2 FQNEAQ, per germline (reference sequence). The CDR3 loop is CASSYRTGDEQYV. CDR3 DNA sequence: TGTGCCAGCAGCTACCGTACAGGGGACGAGCAGTACGTC.

This clone appeared a few times. The V and J genes are TRBV7-2 and TRBJ2-7; D possibly corresponds to TRBD1 (6 bases). The V end was cut by 3 bases, the J end by 3 bases, with 15 bases between. The CDR3 consists of 15 residues. Germline CDR1 SGHTA, CDR2 FQGNSA. CDR3 sequence (DNA): TGTGCCAGCAGCTTGACAGGTGGACAAAGCTACGAGCAGTACTTC. Its translation is CASSLTGGQSYEQYF.

This clone was observed a handful of times. The chain is built from TRBV9 and TRBJ2-1; the match to TRBD1 covers 9 bases. The CDR3 contains 15 residues. Germline CDR1 and CDR2: SGDLS and YYNGEE. V lost 7 bases and J lost 5; bases outside the gene matches: 10. CDR3 region: CASAQPGTGHNEQFF. In DNA form, the CDR3 reads TGTGCCAGCGCGCAACCCGGGACAGGGCACAATGAGCAGTTCTTC.

The V gene is TRBV9, the J gene TRBJ1-1; D ambiguous. The CDR3 extends over 15 amino acids. CDR1 and CDR2 (germline): SGDLS, YYNGEE. Trimming pared 1 base from V and 0 bases from J, leaving 10 bases between. The CDR3 sequence is CASSVNWAMNTEAFF. In DNA form, the CDR3 reads TGTGCCAGCAGCGTAAACTGGGCTATGAACACTGAAGCTTTCTTT.

This chain uses TRBV5-1 with TRBJ2-1; no clear D. Germline assignment: CDR1 SGHRS and CDR2 YFSETQ. The CDR3 totals 17 residues. V lost 5 bases and J lost 0, with 18 bases in between. CDR3 region: CASRVAFGFSSYNEQFF. The CDR3 region has the DNA TGCGCCAGCAGAGTTGCGTTTGGGTTTAGCTCCTACAATGAGCAGTTCTTC.

This clone has just a few counts. Other DNA sequences within the sample encode an identical CDR3. This chain connects TRBV18 to TRBJ2-5; D ambiguous. The germline V gene has CDR1 KGHSH and CDR2 LQKENI. Trimming left V 4 bases short and J 2 bases short, with 2 bases between. This CDR3 comprises 11 residues. This CDR3 reads CASSLQETQYF. As DNA, the CDR3 is TGTGCCAGCTCACTTCAAGAGACCCAGTACTTC.

This chain links TRBV5-1 with TRBJ2-3; D is perhaps TRBD1 (7 bases). Germline V CDR1 and CDR2: SGHRS, YFSETQ. There are 15 residues in the CDR3. The V and J ends lost 7 bases and 0 bases respectively, with 15 bases between them. DNA of the CDR3: TGCGCCAGCGCTCCGACAGGGACTAGCACAGATACGCAGTATTTT. It encodes CASAPTGTSTDTQYF.

As for this clone: Other DNA sequences in the sample encode the same CDR3. This sequence joins TRBV7-9 and TRBJ2-3; D might be TRBD2 (5 bases). CDR3 length: 16 residues. Trimming left V 1 base short and J 0 bases short, with 11 bases between. Germline assignment: CDR1 SEHNR and CDR2 FQNEAQ (reference sequence). The DNA for the CDR3 is TGTGCCAGCAGCTTAGTGGCTAGCAGTAGCACAGATACGCAGTATTTT. Residues: CASSLVASSSTDTQYF.

Regarding this clone: Other DNA variants within this sample encode the same CDR3. J is TRBJ1-3 and V is TRBV30, with a possible D match to TRBD1 (6 bases). The CDR3 is 13 amino acids. CDR1 GTSNPN and CDR2 SVGIG come from the germline V gene (reference sequence). Trimming shortened V by 4 bases and J by 4 bases, and 11 bases separated the two germline ends. The CDR3 is CAWNGGPGNTIYF. The CDR3 nucleotides read TGTGCCTGGAACGGGGGGCCCGGAAACACCATATATTTT.

This clone was counted only a few times. CDR3 sequence: CASSDMGQFYGYTF. CDR3 in DNA: TGTGCCAGCAGCGACATGGGACAGTTCTATGGCTACACCTTC. The gene calls are TRBV9 and TRBJ1-2; 7 bases align to TRBD1. J lost 4 bases, V lost 3 bases, and 6 bases had no gene match. The CDR3 is 14 amino acids. CDR1 is SGDLS, CDR2 YYNGEE, per germline. Full variable domain (missing parts from reference TRBV9 and TRBJ1-2): DSGVTQTPKHLITATGQRVTLRCSPRSGDLSVYWYQQSLDQGLQFLIQYYNGEERAKGNILERFSAQQFPDLHSELNLSSLELGDSALYFCASSDMGQFYGYTFGSGTRLTVV.

The gene calls are TRBV7-9 and TRBJ2-3; no definite D call. This CDR3 region has 12 residues. Germline V gene data show CDR1 as SEHNR and CDR2 as FQNEAQ (reference sequence). Trimming took 1 base from V and 10 from J, leaving 9 bases between them. For the CDR3, the DNA is TGTGCCAGCAGCTTAGACCTTATCGCGCAGTATTTT. Its translation is CASSLDLIAQYF.